A selection of T cell receptor beta chains follows, all from one sample in a study of immune evolution from preneoplasia to lung adenocarcinoma. This table comes from immunoSEQ multiplex PCR, and its TCRdb copy is limited to in-frame clones, with some not included. The sample lists thousands of clones; more than 65% were seen once. Specimen: FFPE minimally invasive lung adenocarcinoma tissue. The source of these receptors is a person aged 50-70 years with lung adenocarcinoma. CDR3s include the opening cysteine and the closing phenylalanine or tryptophan. A D gene is named only where the DNA matches it firmly. A row's size may be missing; if present it is once, few, many or a size class.

clone_size: -; cdr3_length: 15; d_call: -; j_call: TRBJ1-4; v_call: TRBV7-9; cdr3_nt: TGTGCCAGCAGCCTCCGGGGGGGAGAGAATGAAAAACTGTTTTTT; cdr3_aa: CASSLRGGENEKLFF
clone_size: -; cdr3_length: 13; d_call: -; j_call: TRBJ2-1; v_call: TRBV28; cdr3_nt: TGTGCCAGCAGTCCCTCTAGCATCAATGAGCAGTTCTTC; cdr3_aa: CASSPSSINEQFF
clone_size: once; cdr3_length: 16; d_call: TRBD2; j_call: TRBJ2-1; v_call: TRBV2; cdr3_nt: TGTGCCAGCAAATTACTACTAGCGGGGGGTCACAATGAGCAGTTCTTC; cdr3_aa: CASKLLLAGGHNEQFF
clone_size: -; cdr3_length: 14; d_call: -; j_call: TRBJ2-7; v_call: TRBV5-1; cdr3_nt: TGCGCCAGCAGCTTGGGGGAAATTGCCCCCGAGCAGTACTTC; cdr3_aa: CASSLGEIAPEQYF
clone_size: -; cdr3_length: 17; d_call: -; j_call: TRBJ2-7; v_call: TRBV19; cdr3_nt: TGTGCCAGTAGTATCCAGTTTGGGCGGACGAGCTCCTACGAGCAGTACTTC; cdr3_aa: CASSIQFGRTSSYEQYF
clone_size: -; cdr3_length: 15; d_call: TRBD2; j_call: TRBJ2-7; v_call: TRBV7-9; cdr3_nt: TGTGCCAGCAGCCTTAAAGCGGGGGGCGCGGTCGAGCAGTACTTC; cdr3_aa: CASSLKAGGAVEQYF
clone_size: -; cdr3_length: 14; d_call: TRBD2; j_call: TRBJ2-7; v_call: TRBV28; cdr3_nt: TGTGCCAGCAGTCCCCTGGGGACTAGCTACGAGCAGTACTTC; cdr3_aa: CASSPLGTSYEQYF
clone_size: once; cdr3_length: 14; d_call: -; j_call: TRBJ1-4; v_call: TRBV11-3; cdr3_nt: TGTGCCAGCAGCTTGGGATGGAGGAGGGAAAAACTGTTTTTT; cdr3_aa: CASSLGWRREKLFF
clone_size: -; cdr3_length: 17; d_call: TRBD2; j_call: TRBJ2-2; v_call: TRBV5-1; cdr3_nt: TGCGCCAGCAGCTTCGCTAGCGGGGCCGTGGGGACCGGGGAGCTGTTTTTT; cdr3_aa: CASSFASGAVGTGELFF
clone_size: -; cdr3_length: 15; d_call: TRBD2; j_call: TRBJ2-7; v_call: TRBV9; cdr3_nt: TGTGCCAGCAGCGCATCGGCGGGAGGGAACTACGAGCAGTACTTC; cdr3_aa: CASSASAGGNYEQYF
clone_size: few; cdr3_length: 14; d_call: -; j_call: TRBJ2-5; v_call: TRBV9; cdr3_nt: TGTGCCAGCAGCGTAGGTTCTGGGGAAGAGACCCAGTACTTC; cdr3_aa: CASSVGSGEETQYF
clone_size: -; cdr3_length: 16; d_call: TRBD1; j_call: TRBJ2-1; v_call: TRBV9; cdr3_nt: TGTGCCAGCAGCGCACCGGGACAGGGGATATTCCATGAGCAGTTCTTC; cdr3_aa: CASSAPGQGIFHEQFF
clone_size: -; cdr3_length: 17; d_call: TRBD2; j_call: TRBJ2-1; v_call: TRBV18; cdr3_nt: TGTGCCAGCTCACCACCGGTAGCAGCGGGGGGGCAGAATGAGCAGTTCTTC; cdr3_aa: CASSPPVAAGGQNEQFF
clone_size: -; cdr3_length: 14; d_call: -; j_call: TRBJ1-4; v_call: TRBV29-1; cdr3_nt: TGCAGCACCTCTGAGATGGGGATCAATGAAAAACTGTTTTTT; cdr3_aa: CSTSEMGINEKLFF
clone_size: -; cdr3_length: 14; d_call: -; j_call: TRBJ2-5; v_call: TRBV5-1; cdr3_nt: TGCGCCAGCAGCGCCACTTCTGGCCATGAGACCCAGTACTTC; cdr3_aa: CASSATSGHETQYF
clone_size: -; cdr3_length: 15; d_call: TRBD1; j_call: TRBJ2-7; v_call: TRBV7-9; cdr3_nt: TGTGCCAGCAGCTTACGAGGGGGGACAGGGGCCGAGCAGTACTTC; cdr3_aa: CASSLRGGTGAEQYF
clone_size: -; cdr3_length: 16; d_call: -; j_call: TRBJ2-2; v_call: TRBV5-8; cdr3_nt: TGTGCCAGCAGCACAGGGACAAAAGCGAACACCGGGGAGCTGTTTTTT; cdr3_aa: CASSTGTKANTGELFF
clone_size: -; cdr3_length: 16; d_call: TRBD2; j_call: TRBJ2-3; v_call: TRBV4-2; cdr3_nt: TGTGCCAGCAGCCCCGGAACTAGCGGGGGGCCAGATACGCAGTATTTT; cdr3_aa: CASSPGTSGGPDTQYF
clone_size: -; cdr3_length: 15; d_call: -; j_call: TRBJ2-2; v_call: TRBV28; cdr3_nt: TGTGCCAGCAGTTTTCAGCGGCCTCGGGCCGGGGAGCTGTTTTTT; cdr3_aa: CASSFQRPRAGELFF
clone_size: -; cdr3_length: 14; d_call: -; j_call: TRBJ2-3; v_call: TRBV18; cdr3_nt: TGTGCCAGCTCACCGCCCACAGGGTCAGATACGCAGTATTTT; cdr3_aa: CASSPPTGSDTQYF
clone_size: -; cdr3_length: 12; d_call: -; j_call: TRBJ2-3; v_call: TRBV7-2; cdr3_nt: TGTGCCAGCAGCCATTACACAGATACGCAGTATTTT; cdr3_aa: CASSHYTDTQYF
clone_size: once; cdr3_length: 15; d_call: -; j_call: TRBJ2-3; v_call: TRBV4-2; cdr3_nt: TGTGCCAGCAGCCAAGATGAAGTAAGCGGCGGTACGCAGTATTTT; cdr3_aa: CASSQDEVSGGTQYF
clone_size: medium-sized; cdr3_length: 13; d_call: -; j_call: TRBJ1-5; v_call: TRBV28; cdr3_nt: TGTGCCAGCAGGGATTCGGGGGATCAGCCCCAGCATTTT; cdr3_aa: CASRDSGDQPQHF
clone_size: few; cdr3_length: 14; d_call: TRBD1; j_call: TRBJ2-3; v_call: TRBV4-3; cdr3_nt: TGCGCCAGCAGCCAAGATTTTAGGACAGGGGAGGAGTATTTT; cdr3_aa: CASSQDFRTGEEYF
clone_size: -; cdr3_length: 14; d_call: -; j_call: TRBJ2-2; v_call: TRBV5-1; cdr3_nt: TGCGCCAGCAGCTTCAACGGGAATACCGGGGAGCTGTTTTTT; cdr3_aa: CASSFNGNTGELFF
clone_size: -; cdr3_length: 15; d_call: -; j_call: TRBJ1-1; v_call: TRBV4-3; cdr3_nt: TGCGCCAGCAGCCAAGCCTCAGGGGTCGGCGCTGAAGCTTTCTTT; cdr3_aa: CASSQASGVGAEAFF
clone_size: -; cdr3_length: 14; d_call: TRBD1; j_call: TRBJ1-6; v_call: TRBV10-3; cdr3_nt: TGTGCCATCAGTGAATGGACAGGGGATTCACCCCTCCACTTT; cdr3_aa: CAISEWTGDSPLHF
clone_size: -; cdr3_length: 14; d_call: -; j_call: TRBJ1-4; v_call: TRBV4-1; cdr3_nt: TGCGCCAGCAGCCCCACGGGGGTTTGGGAAAAACTGTTTTTT; cdr3_aa: CASSPTGVWEKLFF
clone_size: -; cdr3_length: 11; d_call: -; j_call: TRBJ2-5; v_call: TRBV6-6; cdr3_nt: TGTGCCACCAACAACCAAGAGACCCAGTACTTC; cdr3_aa: CATNNQETQYF
clone_size: few; cdr3_length: 15; d_call: -; j_call: TRBJ2-1; v_call: TRBV11-2; cdr3_nt: TGTGCCAGCAGCTTATCAGGGAGCTCCTACAATGAGCAGTTCTTC; cdr3_aa: CASSLSGSSYNEQFF
clone_size: -; cdr3_length: 15; d_call: -; j_call: TRBJ1-1; v_call: TRBV5-1; cdr3_nt: TGCGCCAGCAGCTTTACAGGGCCGAGGGACACTGAAGCTTTCTTT; cdr3_aa: CASSFTGPRDTEAFF
clone_size: -; cdr3_length: 15; d_call: -; j_call: TRBJ2-7; v_call: TRBV4-1; cdr3_nt: TGCGCCAGCAGCCAAAGTGACGTACCCTCGGCGGAGCAGTACTTC; cdr3_aa: CASSQSDVPSAEQYF
clone_size: -; cdr3_length: 15; d_call: TRBD1; j_call: TRBJ2-3; v_call: TRBV2; cdr3_nt: TGTGCCAGCAGTGATCCGGGACAGGGGGGAGATACGCAGTATTTT; cdr3_aa: CASSDPGQGGDTQYF
clone_size: -; cdr3_length: 14; d_call: -; j_call: TRBJ2-7; v_call: TRBV18; cdr3_nt: TGTGCCAGCTCCCCCTCTGGCAAATCCTACGAGCAGTACTTC; cdr3_aa: CASSPSGKSYEQYF
clone_size: once; cdr3_length: 14; d_call: -; j_call: TRBJ1-6; v_call: TRBV6-5; cdr3_nt: TGTGCCAGCAGTTACACTATTGCTGGTTCACCCCTCCACTTT; cdr3_aa: CASSYTIAGSPLHF
clone_size: -; cdr3_length: 16; d_call: -; j_call: TRBJ2-3; v_call: TRBV5-6; cdr3_nt: TGTGCCAGTAGCCAGCAAGCACTAATTCTCGCAGATACGCAGTATTTT; cdr3_aa: CASSQQALILADTQYF